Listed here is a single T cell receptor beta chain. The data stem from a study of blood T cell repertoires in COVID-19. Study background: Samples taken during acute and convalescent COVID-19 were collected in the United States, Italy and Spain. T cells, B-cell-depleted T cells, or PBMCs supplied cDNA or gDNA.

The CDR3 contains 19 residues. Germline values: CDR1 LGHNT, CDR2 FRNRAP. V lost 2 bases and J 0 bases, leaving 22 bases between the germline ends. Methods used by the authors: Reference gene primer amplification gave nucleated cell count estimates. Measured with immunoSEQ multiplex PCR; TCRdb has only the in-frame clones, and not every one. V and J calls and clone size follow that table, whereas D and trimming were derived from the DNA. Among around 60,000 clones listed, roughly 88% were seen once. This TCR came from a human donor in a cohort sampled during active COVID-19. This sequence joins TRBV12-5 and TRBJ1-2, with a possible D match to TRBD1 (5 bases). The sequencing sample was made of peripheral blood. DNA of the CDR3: TGTGCTAGTGGTTTGATTGAAAAGGGAGGGGCAGGAGCTAACTATGGCTACACCTTC. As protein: CASGLIEKGGAGANYGYTF.